A single sample is the source of the 9 T cell receptor beta chains below, sequenced in a study of T cell repertoires in cytomegalovirus infection. TCRdb re-called the reads with MiXCR, one entry per CDR3 protein. The sample includes about 180,000 distinct CDR3 sequences, 20% to 25% of them seen just once. Their specific antigens are unknown. Sequencing used CD8+ T cells from cultured PBMCs, obtained from culture after CMV antigen stimulation. The receptors originated from a human donor in good health (CMV status not recorded). Some clones in this sample may be carry-over from other donors' samples.

This clonotype was found a few times. The V gene is TRBV7-2, the J gene TRBJ2-7; tentative D call: TRBD2 (6 bases). Germline CDR1 and CDR2: SGHTA and FQGNSA. V was shortened by 7 bases and J by 5 bases, with 21 bases between the two germline ends. This CDR3 has 15 amino acids. DNA of the CDR3: TGTGCCAGCACCGCGGCGGGCTTTGGAGGGGACGAGCAGTACTTC. Translated, it gives CASTAAGFGGDEQYF.

This clonotype has just a few counts. This sequence joins TRBV12-3 or TRBV12-4 and TRBJ1-3; perhaps TRBD1 as D (5 bases). The CDR3 is 15 residues long. V dropped 3 bases and J dropped 2 bases, with 11 bases sitting between them. CDR3 in amino acids: CASSFETEAGNTIYF. For the CDR3, the DNA is TGTGCCAGCAGTTTCGAGACAGAAGCTGGAAACACCATATATTTT.

Concerning this clonotype: Sequence at one end of the junction differs from germline and may be a read error. The chain carries TRBV4-1 and TRBJ1-5; the D is unclear. Germline V CDR1 and CDR2: MGHRA, YSYEKL. CDR3 length: 15 amino acids. Here the CDR3 DNA reads TGTGCCAGCAGCCAAGATCTGCAGGCCCTTCAGCCCCAGCATTTT. Translating gives CASSQDLQALQPQHF.

V gene TRBV12-3 or TRBV12-4 combines with J gene TRBJ1-4, with unresolved D. Between the trimmed V and J ends, which lost 2 bases and 0 bases, there was a span of 10 bases. This CDR3 comprises 16 residues. CDR3 sequence reads: CASSLPPGATNEKLFF. CDR3 DNA sequence: TGTGCCAGCAGTTTACCCCCGGGCGCAACTAATGAAAAACTGTTTTTT.

This chain joins TRBV7-9 and TRBJ2-7, with D hard to call. There are 16 residues in the CDR3. The ends were cut back, 0 bases at V and 1 base at J, with 13 bases in the middle. Germline CDR1 is SEHNR and CDR2 is FQNEAQ (reference sequence). CDR3 sequence (DNA): TGTGCCAGCAGCTTAGCCGAGAACCCCTTATCCTACGAGCAGTACTTC. Its protein is CASSLAENPLSYEQYF.

This chain's CDR3 is CSALRRDSYEQYF. CDR3 nucleotides: TGCAGTGCTTTGCGCCGGGACAGCTACGAGCAGTACTTC. The V and J genes are TRBV20-1 and TRBJ2-7, with TRBD1 identical over 7 bases. CDR3 length: 13 residues. Germline assignment: CDR1 DFQATT and CDR2 SNEGSKA (reference sequence). J gave up 3 bases and V 5 bases, and 7 bases lay outside the gene matches.

The J gene is TRBJ1-1, the V gene TRBV9; perhaps TRBD1 as D (5 bases). V was trimmed by 3 bases and J by 4 bases, leaving 13 bases between them. The CDR3 extends over 14 amino acids. Germline values: CDR1 SGDLS, CDR2 YYNGEE. The CDR3 nucleotides read TGTGCCAGCAGCGCTGCCACAGGTGTCACTGAAGCTTTCTTT. Protein: CASSAATGVTEAFF.

This clonotype was seen more than once but under ten times. The V call is TRBV11-2, the J call TRBJ2-3; D gene unclear. This CDR3 is 17 amino acids long. V shed 5 bases and J shed 5 bases, with 23 bases lying between them. The germline CDR1 and CDR2 sequences are SGHAT and FQNNGV. The CDR3 loop is CASSLTPLGRAKDTQYF. CDR3 bases: TGTGCCAGCAGCCTTACTCCCTTGGGCAGAGCGAAAGATACGCAGTATTTT.

This clonotype was observed a few times. The chain links TRBV6-1 to TRBJ2-2; 8 bases are a match to TRBD1. This CDR3 is 15 amino acids long. From germline, CDR1 is MNHNS and CDR2 SASEGT. Trimming cost V 3 bases and J 5 bases; bases outside gene matches: 5. The CDR3 coding sequence is TGTGCCAGCAGTGATTTCCAGGGGGCTACCGGGGAGCTGTTTTTT. Its protein product is CASSDFQGATGELFF.